A selection of T cell receptor beta chains follows, all from one sample in a study of cytomegalovirus exposure and HLA in healthy donors. TCRdb keeps only in-frame clones here, not all; method: immunoSEQ multiplex PCR. The sample holds tens of thousands of clones, over 70% seen once. Specimen: PBMCs. The source of these receptors is a girl aged 2 to 10 in good health and CMV-seropositive. Both conserved end residues are part of each CDR3. The order of the fields is J gene, D gene, V gene, clone size, CDR3 protein, CDR3 DNA. D genes are given only for firm matches. Clone size is stated in some rows and not others, as once, few, many or a class when expanded.

TRBJ1-2 | NA | TRBV25-1 | NA | CASGGRGMFNYGYTF | TGTGCCAGCGGAGGGAGGGGCATGTTTAACTATGGCTACACCTTC
TRBJ2-5 | NA | TRBV10-3 | NA | CAISETDQETQYF | TGTGCCATCAGCGAGACAGATCAAGAGACCCAGTACTTC
TRBJ2-1 | TRBD1 | TRBV4-3 | NA | CASSWDRFNEQFF | TGCGCCAGCAGCTGGGACAGATTCAATGAGCAGTTCTTC
TRBJ2-3 | NA | TRBV19 | NA | CASSISASNTDTQYF | TGTGCCAGTAGTATCAGCGCTAGCAACACAGATACGCAGTATTTT
TRBJ1-2 | NA | TRBV30 | few | CACRVFEYGYTF | TGTGCCTGCAGGGTATTCGAGTATGGCTACACCTTC
TRBJ1-4 | TRBD1 | TRBV25-1 | NA | CASSGTGFGELFF | TGTGCCAGCAGCGGGACAGGGTTTGGAGAACTGTTTTTT
TRBJ2-5 | NA | TRBV18 | few | CASSDRFLETQYF | TGTGCCAGCTCAGACAGGTTTTTAGAGACCCAGTACTTC
TRBJ1-2 | TRBD1 | TRBV10-3 | once | CAISDRDREESGYTF | TGTGCCATCAGTGACCGGGACAGGGAGGAGAGTGGCTACACCTTC
TRBJ2-2 | NA | TRBV30 | NA | CAWRGVGELFF | TGTGCCTGGAGAGGGGTCGGGGAGCTGTTTTTT
TRBJ2-2 | NA | TRBV7-9 | NA | CASSRYYAGELFF | TGTGCCAGCAGCCGTTATTATGCCGGGGAGCTGTTTTTT
TRBJ1-4 | NA | TRBV30 | few | CACYREVTTNEKLFF | TGTGCCTGCTACAGGGAAGTTACAACTAATGAAAAACTGTTTTTT
TRBJ2-7 | NA | TRBV2 | NA | CASSGSYEQYF | TGTGCCAGCAGTGGCAGCTACGAGCAGTACTTC
TRBJ1-1 | TRBD1 | TRBV30 | few | CACKAGTDKLKAFF | TGTGCCTGCAAAGCTGGGACAGATAAACTAAAAGCTTTCTTT
TRBJ2-7 | TRBD1 | TRBV25-1 | NA | CASSESTGTGGNSYEQYF | TGTGCCAGCAGTGAATCCACCGGGACAGGGGGTAACTCCTACGAGCAGTACTTC
TRBJ1-1 | TRBD1 | TRBV28 | NA | CASSLSGQEIQSFF | TGTGCCAGCAGTTTATCGGGACAGGAAATCCAATCTTTCTTT
TRBJ2-3 | TRBD1 | TRBV30 | NA | CAWEGTGYTDTQYF | TGTGCCTGGGAAGGGACAGGGTACACAGATACGCAGTATTTT
TRBJ1-2 | TRBD1 | TRBV7-8 | once | CASSSGQLYGYTF | TGTGCCAGCAGCTCGGGACAGCTCTATGGCTACACCTTC
TRBJ1-5 | NA | TRBV7-9 | NA | CASSLSGGATQPQHF | TGTGCCAGCAGCTTATCGGGGGGGGCTACTCAGCCCCAGCATTTT
TRBJ1-1 | NA | TRBV7-2 | NA | CASSLTGSSTEAFF | TGTGCCAGCAGCTTAACAGGGTCGAGCACTGAAGCTTTCTTT
TRBJ1-2 | TRBD1 | TRBV19 | NA | CASSMLGTGAMGHGYTF | TGTGCCAGTAGTATGCTCGGGACAGGGGCTATGGGGCATGGCTACACCTTC
TRBJ2-3 | TRBD2 | TRBV9 | NA | CASSAGGTRSTDTQYF | TGTGCCAGCAGCGCGGGGGGTACGCGTAGCACAGATACGCAGTATTTT